A selection of T cell receptor beta chains follows, all from one sample in a study of CD8 T cells in Susac syndrome. TCRdb redid the calling of the immunoSEQ multiplex PCR reads with MiXCR, one entry per CDR3 protein. Of tens of thousands of distinct CDR3 sequences in the sample, approximately 94% were seen once. The sequenced sample consisted of CD8+ T cells from PBMCs. These receptors were collected from a human donor with multiple sclerosis. Each CDR3 is given with its conserved first and last residue. Fields, in order: clone size, D gene, J gene, V gene, CDR3 DNA, CDR3 protein. D genes are given only for firm matches. Clone size appears in some rows only: once, few, many, or a class for an expanded clone.

NA,NA,TRBJ2-7,TRBV6-1,TGTGCCAGCAGTAAACCTTACGGCGGCGGATCTTACGAGCAGTACTTC,CASSKPYGGGSYEQYF
NA,TRBD1,TRBJ1-1,TRBV28,TGTGCCAGCAGCCACCGGGACAGGGGGGGCCTAGTTGAAGCTTTCTTT,CASSHRDRGGLVEAFF
once,TRBD2,TRBJ2-5,TRBV6-6,TGTGCCAGCAGAAGGACTAGCGGGGGGCCGATGGCGACCCAGTACTTC,CASRRTSGGPMATQYF
NA,TRBD1,TRBJ2-2,TRBV7-9,TGTGCCAGCAGCTTGACGCTCGGACAGGGGGCCACCGGGGAGCTGTTTTTT,CASSLTLGQGATGELFF
NA,NA,TRBJ2-5,TRBV30,TGTGCCTGGAGCCCCCCGGGGACCCAGTACTTC,CAWSPPGTQYF
NA,TRBD1,TRBJ2-1,TRBV30,TGTGCCTGGAGTTCGGGACAGCAAAATGAGCAGTTCTTC,CAWSSGQQNEQFF
NA,NA,TRBJ2-1,TRBV20-1,TGCAGTGCTCCGCTCATTACTACCTCCAATGAGCAGTTCTTC,CSAPLITTSNEQFF
NA,NA,TRBJ2-2,TRBV6-5,TGTGCCAGCAGTTACGCGGCCAGGGGGGAGCTGTTTTTT,CASSYAARGELFF
NA,NA,TRBJ2-7,TRBV9,TGTGCCAGCAGCGTATGGGACACTTCCTACGAGCAGTACTTC,CASSVWDTSYEQYF
NA,TRBD1,TRBJ2-1,TRBV6-2/TRBV6-3,TGTGCCAGCAGTTACGGGGACAGGGAAAGGGTCTTC,CASSYGDRERVF
NA,NA,TRBJ2-7,TRBV9,TGTGCCAGCAGCGTAGAGTCAACGAGCTCCTACGAGCAGTACTTC,CASSVESTSSYEQYF
NA,NA,TRBJ2-3,TRBV11-2,TGTGCCAGCAGCTTAATCTCTAGCACAGATACGCAGTATTTT,CASSLISSTDTQYF
NA,TRBD1,TRBJ1-1,TRBV19,TGTGCCAGTTTATCCGGGACAGGGTGGGCGAACACTGAAGCTTTCTTT,CASLSGTGWANTEAFF
NA,NA,TRBJ1-2,TRBV19,TGTGCCAGTACCCTAGGGGGTGGCTACACCTTC,CASTLGGGYTF
NA,NA,TRBJ2-1,TRBV12-3/TRBV12-4,TGTGCCAGCAGCTCAGGGACTTCCTACAATGAGCAGTTCTTC,CASSSGTSYNEQFF
NA,NA,TRBJ2-3,TRBV23-1,TGCGCCAGCAGTCAACCCAGAAGGACAGCCCTCACAGATACGCAGTATTTT,CASSQPRRTALTDTQYF
NA,NA,TRBJ1-1,TRBV9,TGTGCCAGCAGCGGGCCGAACACTGAAGCTTTCTTT,CASSGPNTEAFF
NA,TRBD2,TRBJ2-1,TRBV30,TGTGCCTGGGCGGGAGCAGGCAATGAGCAGTTCTTC,CAWAGAGNEQFF
NA,TRBD2,TRBJ2-1,TRBV29-1,TGCAGCGTTGTAGGGGTAGCGGGAGTGAACAATGAGCAGTTCTTC,CSVVGVAGVNNEQFF
NA,NA,TRBJ2-7,TRBV27,TGTGCCAGCAGTTTGTTAGGGTTTGACGAGCAGTACTTC,CASSLLGFDEQYF
NA,TRBD2,TRBJ2-1,TRBV7-9,TGTGCCAGCAGCTTAGCTAGGATTGGACTAGCTGGCTACAATGAGCAGTTCTTC,CASSLARIGLAGYNEQFF
NA,TRBD2,TRBJ2-1,TRBV5-1,TGCGCCAGCAGCTACCTAGCGGGAGGACACGGGAATGAGCAGTTCTTC,CASSYLAGGHGNEQFF
NA,NA,TRBJ2-1,TRBV6-5,TGTGCCAGCAGTTACGATACGGTTGGCAATGAGCAGTTCTTC,CASSYDTVGNEQFF
NA,NA,TRBJ1-2,TRBV4-1,TGCGCCAGCAGCCAAGATTACAGGGTGCATGGCTACACCTTC,CASSQDYRVHGYTF
NA,NA,TRBJ1-1,TRBV29-1,TGCAGCGTTGGGACGAACACTGAAGCTTTCTTT,CSVGTNTEAFF
NA,TRBD1,TRBJ1-1,TRBV27,TGTGCCAGCAGCCGTCCCCCGGGGACAGGCAACACTGAAGCTTTCTTT,CASSRPPGTGNTEAFF
NA,TRBD2,TRBJ2-3,TRBV20-1,TGCAGTGCTAGAGCGTTACTAGCGGGGTACACAGATACGCAGTATTTT,CSARALLAGYTDTQYF